This T cell receptor (beta chain) is drawn from a study of shared clonotypes between healthy human individuals. Trimming shortened V by 2 bases and J by 3 bases, and 14 bases separated the two germline ends. The germline V gene encodes CDR1 SGHAT and CDR2 FQDESV (reference sequence). The CDR3 has 15 residues. The method was immunoSEQ multiplex PCR; TCRdb's version includes in-frame clones alone and lacks a portion of them. The data contain over 400,000 clones, 90% to 97% of them singletons. None of the donors, who were healthy HIV-negative adults, had recently had acute infections or vaccinations. Within Nashville, Tennessee resided all donors, each a Caucasian adult. Notes on this clone: The antigen remains unidentified.

Whole-study findings and limits: Clonotypes which were not shared had lower generation probabilities than clonotypes that all four donors shared. What limited the represented genetic and exposure-history diversity was the small number of donors.

Sequenced sample: naive CD4+ T cells sorted from blood. The sample's subset: CD45RA+ positively selected. The J gene is TRBJ2-7, the V gene TRBV11-1; perhaps TRBD1 as D (6 bases). The clonotype comes from a woman between 25 and 40 years old in good health. CDR3: CASSLSAGEGYEQYF. In nucleotides, the CDR3 is TGTGCCAGCAGCTTATCGGCAGGGGAAGGCTACGAGCAGTACTTC. The full variable domain, completed using reference TRBV11-1 and TRBJ2-7, is EAEVAQSPRYKITEKSQAVAFWCDPISGHATLYWYRQILGQGPELLVQFQDESVVDDSQLPKDRFSAERLKGVDSTLKIQPAELGDSAMYLCASSLSAGEGYEQYFGPGTRLTVT.